Listed below are T cell receptor beta chains from one sample, sequenced in a study of T cell repertoires in cytomegalovirus infection. TCRdb passed the reads through MiXCR, listing each CDR3 protein once. The sample carries hundreds of thousands of distinct CDR3 sequences, approximately 10% recorded once. The sequencing sample was made of PBMCs. The receptors shown here come from a human donor in good health (CMV status not recorded). Some clones in this sample may be carry-over from other donors' samples. CDR3s include the opening cysteine and the closing phenylalanine or tryptophan. Fields, in order: D gene, V gene, clone size, J gene, CDR3 DNA, CDR3 protein. The D gene is left open where the match is weak. Expanded clones are given a class, and other clones once, few, many or no size at all.

d_gene: NA
v_gene: TRBV7-9
abundance: many
j_gene: TRBJ2-1
CDR3nt: TGTGCCAGCACCTTACGGTCAACCGGGAGCTACAATGAGCAGTTCTTC
CDR3aa: CASTLRSTGSYNEQFF

d_gene: NA
v_gene: TRBV29-1
abundance: NA
j_gene: TRBJ2-2
CDR3nt: TGCAGCGTTGAACAGCGGACACCCGGGGAGCTGTTTTTT
CDR3aa: CSVEQRTPGELFF

d_gene: NA
v_gene: TRBV9
abundance: NA
j_gene: TRBJ2-4
CDR3nt: TGTGCCAGCAGCGTAGAGGGGGGGTCCCTCGGAAACATTCAGTACTTC
CDR3aa: CASSVEGGSLGNIQYF

d_gene: TRBD1
v_gene: TRBV5-1
abundance: many
j_gene: TRBJ2-5
CDR3nt: TGCGCCAGCGGCGCGAAAGGGACAGTGCAAGAGACCCAGTACTTC
CDR3aa: CASGAKGTVQETQYF

d_gene: TRBD1
v_gene: TRBV11-3
abundance: many
j_gene: TRBJ1-1
CDR3nt: TGTGCCAGCAGCTCCCGACAGGGAACTGAAGCTTTCTTT
CDR3aa: CASSSRQGTEAFF

d_gene: NA
v_gene: TRBV5-5
abundance: few
j_gene: TRBJ2-7
CDR3nt: TGTGCCAGCAACGTAGGGGCCGCCGCGTCCTACGAGCAGTACTTC
CDR3aa: CASNVGAAASYEQYF

d_gene: NA
v_gene: TRBV7-2
abundance: many
j_gene: TRBJ1-1
CDR3nt: TGTGCCAGCAGCGGCGACAGGAACTATCGTTTAAGGACTGAAGCTTTCTTT
CDR3aa: CASSGDRNYRLRTEAFF

d_gene: TRBD2
v_gene: TRBV14
abundance: many
j_gene: TRBJ2-1
CDR3nt: TGTGCCAGCAGCGTTCTAGCGGGGGGGCACAATGAGCAGTTCTTC
CDR3aa: CASSVLAGGHNEQFF

d_gene: NA
v_gene: TRBV28
abundance: NA
j_gene: TRBJ2-7
CDR3nt: TGTGCCAGCAGTTTAGTCGGACTGAGCGAAGACGAGCAGTACTTC
CDR3aa: CASSLVGLSEDEQYF

d_gene: TRBD1
v_gene: TRBV28
abundance: NA
j_gene: TRBJ1-2
CDR3nt: TGTGCCAGCAGTTCCCAGGGGGAGTATGGCTACACCTTC
CDR3aa: CASSSQGEYGYTF

d_gene: TRBD1
v_gene: TRBV4-1
abundance: many
j_gene: TRBJ1-1
CDR3nt: TGCGCCAGCAGCCATCCTAGACAGGGGAATTTGAGGGCTGAAGCTTTCTTT
CDR3aa: CASSHPRQGNLRAEAFF

d_gene: NA
v_gene: TRBV20-1
abundance: NA
j_gene: TRBJ2-5
CDR3nt: TGCAGTGCTGGACTAACCATGGGCCAAGAGACCCAGTACTTC
CDR3aa: CSAGLTMGQETQYF

d_gene: NA
v_gene: TRBV20-1
abundance: many
j_gene: TRBJ2-2
CDR3nt: TGCAGTGCAGCGACAGTGGGATCCGGGGAGCTGTTTTTT
CDR3aa: CSAATVGSGELFF

d_gene: TRBD2
v_gene: TRBV12-3/TRBV12-4
abundance: many
j_gene: TRBJ2-1
CDR3nt: TGTGCCAGCAGTCTCACTAGCGGGGGTGGAAACAATGAGCAGTTCTTC
CDR3aa: CASSLTSGGGNNEQFF

d_gene: NA
v_gene: TRBV5-8
abundance: many
j_gene: TRBJ2-7
CDR3nt: TGTGCCAGCAGTTCTCCCGGGACCGCGAGCTCCTACGAGCAGTACTTC
CDR3aa: CASSSPGTASSYEQYF

d_gene: TRBD2
v_gene: TRBV7-2
abundance: many
j_gene: TRBJ2-7
CDR3nt: TGTGCCAGCAGCTTAGATGGTAGCGGGGTCCCCGGGGACGAGCAGTACTTC
CDR3aa: CASSLDGSGVPGDEQYF

d_gene: NA
v_gene: TRBV28
abundance: many
j_gene: TRBJ1-1
CDR3nt: TGTGCCAGCAGTTTAAGAGGACAGAGCCGCAGGAGCACTGAAGCTTTCTTT
CDR3aa: CASSLRGQSRRSTEAFF

d_gene: NA
v_gene: TRBV7-2
abundance: many
j_gene: TRBJ1-3
CDR3nt: TGTGCCAGCAGCTTGCAATCCTCCAGAAACACCATATATTTT
CDR3aa: CASSLQSSRNTIYF

d_gene: TRBD1
v_gene: TRBV3-1
abundance: NA
j_gene: TRBJ1-1
CDR3nt: TGTGCCAGCAGCCAAGAGCCGGGACAGGGGACACCTTTCTTT
CDR3aa: CASSQEPGQGTPFF

d_gene: TRBD1
v_gene: TRBV7-2
abundance: many
j_gene: TRBJ1-3
CDR3nt: TGTGCCAGCAGCTTAATAACGGGACAGGCACCTGGAAACACCATATATTTT
CDR3aa: CASSLITGQAPGNTIYF

d_gene: NA
v_gene: TRBV19
abundance: many
j_gene: TRBJ2-7
CDR3nt: TGTGCCAGTAGCTCTCTCAGGGGGGGGCCTTCCTACGAGCAGTACTTC
CDR3aa: CASSSLRGGPSYEQYF

d_gene: NA
v_gene: TRBV27
abundance: few
j_gene: TRBJ1-1
CDR3nt: TGTGCCAGCAGTTTAAGACAGTTTAACACTGAAGCTTTCTTT
CDR3aa: CASSLRQFNTEAFF

d_gene: TRBD1
v_gene: TRBV2
abundance: many
j_gene: TRBJ1-2
CDR3nt: TGTGCCAGCAAAACAGGGGGCATTTCTGGCTACACCTTC
CDR3aa: CASKTGGISGYTF

d_gene: TRBD2
v_gene: TRBV10-3
abundance: many
j_gene: TRBJ2-3
CDR3nt: TGTGCCATCAGTGAGACTAGCGGGGTTGCAGATACGCAGTATTTT
CDR3aa: CAISETSGVADTQYF

d_gene: NA
v_gene: TRBV2
abundance: NA
j_gene: TRBJ1-1
CDR3nt: TGTGCCAGCAGCGTGACTCCGGAAGCTGGCAGCACTGAAGCTTTCTTT
CDR3aa: CASSVTPEAGSTEAFF

d_gene: NA
v_gene: TRBV12-3/TRBV12-4
abundance: few
j_gene: TRBJ2-3
CDR3nt: TGTGCCAGCAGTTCGACTTCTGGTGCGCAGTATTTT
CDR3aa: CASSSTSGAQYF

d_gene: NA
v_gene: TRBV2
abundance: many
j_gene: TRBJ1-1
CDR3nt: TGTGCCAGCAGTGGGACACCCGGTGAAGCTTTCTTT
CDR3aa: CASSGTPGEAFF

d_gene: NA
v_gene: TRBV19
abundance: few
j_gene: TRBJ2-7
CDR3nt: TGTGCCAGTAGTATAGTACAGGGTGGCGAGCAGTACTTC
CDR3aa: CASSIVQGGEQYF

d_gene: NA
v_gene: TRBV28
abundance: many
j_gene: TRBJ2-2
CDR3nt: TGTGCCAGCAGTCACCCGGACAATGGGGAGCTGTTTTTT
CDR3aa: CASSHPDNGELFF

d_gene: NA
v_gene: TRBV7-2
abundance: many
j_gene: TRBJ1-1
CDR3nt: TGTGCCAGCAGCCCCCGGGAGCATTTATGGGATGAAGCTTTCTTT
CDR3aa: CASSPREHLWDEAFF

d_gene: NA
v_gene: TRBV5-4
abundance: many
j_gene: TRBJ2-3
CDR3nt: TGTGCCAGCAGCTCCGGGACCTTCAGAGATACGCAGTATTTT
CDR3aa: CASSSGTFRDTQYF

d_gene: TRBD1
v_gene: TRBV7-2
abundance: many
j_gene: TRBJ1-1
CDR3nt: TGTGCCAGCAGCGGACAGGGGATGGAGGGAGCTTTCTTT
CDR3aa: CASSGQGMEGAFF

d_gene: NA
v_gene: TRBV7-2
abundance: many
j_gene: TRBJ1-1
CDR3nt: TGTGCCAGCAGCTTAGAAGGGTTGTCGGGGGCTGAAGCTTTCTTT
CDR3aa: CASSLEGLSGAEAFF

d_gene: TRBD1
v_gene: TRBV29-1
abundance: many
j_gene: TRBJ2-3
CDR3nt: TGCAGCGTTGAGAGGACAGGGGGCTTTTACACAGATACGCAGTATTTT
CDR3aa: CSVERTGGFYTDTQYF

d_gene: NA
v_gene: TRBV7-2
abundance: many
j_gene: TRBJ2-3
CDR3nt: TGTGCCAGCAGCCTGCGGCACACCGCTAGCACAGATACGCAGTATTTT
CDR3aa: CASSLRHTASTDTQYF

d_gene: NA
v_gene: TRBV7-2
abundance: many
j_gene: TRBJ2-3
CDR3nt: TGTGCCAGCAGCTTAAGACTAGGGACCACAGATACGCAGTATTTT
CDR3aa: CASSLRLGTTDTQYF

d_gene: NA
v_gene: TRBV28
abundance: many
j_gene: TRBJ2-2
CDR3nt: TGTGCCTCCCATGGCCACACCGGGGAGCTGTTTTTT
CDR3aa: CASHGHTGELFF

d_gene: NA
v_gene: TRBV5-1
abundance: many
j_gene: TRBJ1-5
CDR3nt: TGCGCCAGCAGCTTGGCCGGGGCTGCTGATCAGCCCCAGCATTTT
CDR3aa: CASSLAGAADQPQHF

d_gene: NA
v_gene: TRBV9
abundance: NA
j_gene: TRBJ1-2
CDR3nt: TGTGCCAGCAGCGTTTCCAGGAGAGAAAACTATGGCTACACCTTC
CDR3aa: CASSVSRRENYGYTF

d_gene: TRBD1
v_gene: TRBV14
abundance: many
j_gene: TRBJ1-5
CDR3nt: TGTGCCAGCAGCCCTCACTACAGGGGGTTCCAGCCCCAGCATTTT
CDR3aa: CASSPHYRGFQPQHF

d_gene: TRBD2
v_gene: TRBV6-5
abundance: many
j_gene: TRBJ2-7
CDR3nt: TGTGCCAGCAGTTACACGGCGGGGGGGCGTGGTGCGTACGAGCAGTACTTC
CDR3aa: CASSYTAGGRGAYEQYF

d_gene: TRBD1
v_gene: TRBV29-1
abundance: few
j_gene: TRBJ2-7
CDR3nt: TGCAGCGTTCTGGGTGGGACAGGGGGTACCTACGAGCAGTACTTC
CDR3aa: CSVLGGTGGTYEQYF

d_gene: TRBD2
v_gene: TRBV20-1
abundance: NA
j_gene: TRBJ2-3
CDR3nt: TGCAGTGCTAGAGATCCTAGCGGGGCGGGGAAGCAGTATTTT
CDR3aa: CSARDPSGAGKQYF

d_gene: NA
v_gene: TRBV6-1
abundance: many
j_gene: TRBJ1-1
CDR3nt: TGTGCCAGCAGTGAAATGGAGGGAGGCACTGAAGCTTTCTTT
CDR3aa: CASSEMEGGTEAFF

d_gene: TRBD1
v_gene: TRBV7-3
abundance: many
j_gene: TRBJ2-3
CDR3nt: TGTGCCAGCAGCGCAGGACAGGGGATCAGCACAGATACGCAGTATTTT
CDR3aa: CASSAGQGISTDTQYF

d_gene: NA
v_gene: TRBV2
abundance: many
j_gene: TRBJ2-1
CDR3nt: TGTGCCAGCCGGGCAGGGGCGGAGTTCTTC
CDR3aa: CASRAGAEFF

d_gene: TRBD1
v_gene: TRBV6-1
abundance: few
j_gene: TRBJ2-5
CDR3nt: TGTGCCAGCAGTAACTTGGGACAGGATGAGACCCAGTACTTC
CDR3aa: CASSNLGQDETQYF

d_gene: TRBD2
v_gene: TRBV13
abundance: few
j_gene: TRBJ2-5
CDR3nt: TGTGCCAGCACCCGCGGGGGAGAGACCCAGTACTTC
CDR3aa: CASTRGGETQYF

d_gene: NA
v_gene: TRBV20-1
abundance: few
j_gene: TRBJ1-2
CDR3nt: TGCAGTGCTGACGAAGGTCGGGGGTACTATGGCTACACCTTC
CDR3aa: CSADEGRGYYGYTF

d_gene: NA
v_gene: TRBV20-1
abundance: many
j_gene: TRBJ2-1
CDR3nt: TGCAGTGCTAGAGATCGAACAGGGTCCCGGATTGAGCAGTTCTTC
CDR3aa: CSARDRTGSRIEQFF

d_gene: NA
v_gene: TRBV12-3/TRBV12-4
abundance: many
j_gene: TRBJ2-1
CDR3nt: TGTGCCAGCAGTTTAGGGCGACCGGACCACAATGAGCAGTTCTTC
CDR3aa: CASSLGRPDHNEQFF

d_gene: NA
v_gene: TRBV5-1
abundance: many
j_gene: TRBJ2-1
CDR3nt: TGCGCCAGCAGCTTAATTGGGCGATCTTACAATGAGCAGTTCTTC
CDR3aa: CASSLIGRSYNEQFF

d_gene: NA
v_gene: TRBV6-1
abundance: many
j_gene: TRBJ1-2
CDR3nt: TGTGCCAGCACTGGACAAACCTATGGCTACACCTTC
CDR3aa: CASTGQTYGYTF

d_gene: TRBD1
v_gene: TRBV5-1
abundance: many
j_gene: TRBJ1-2
CDR3nt: TGCGCCAGCAGCCAACAGGGGAACTATGGCTACACCTTC
CDR3aa: CASSQQGNYGYTF